This TCR beta chain emerged from a study of blood T cell repertoires in COVID-19. Using immunoSEQ multiplex PCR, the repertoire was profiled, and TCRdb retains in-frame clones only, with some absent. In the table there are roughly 190,000 clones, approximately 90% of which are singletons. This clone occurred once. The V gene end was trimmed by 2 bases and the J gene end by 7 bases; junction bases not matched to a gene: 7. This CDR3 contains 14 residues. Germline V gene data show CDR1 as MNHEY and CDR2 as SVGEGT. The chain joins TRBV6-2 or TRBV6-3 to TRBJ2-7; TRBD2 matches 8 bases. This receptor was taken from a woman aged 40 to 50 who had recovered from COVID-19. The sample consisted of peripheral blood. The CDR3 loop reads CASSYESGSYEQYF. CDR3 sequence (DNA): TGTGCCAGCAGTTACGAGAGCGGGAGTTATGAGCAGTACTTC.